The present T cell receptor (beta chain) was sequenced within a study of early T cells in non-severe SARS-CoV-2 infection. The CDR3 runs 16 residues. Losses at the gene ends were 5 bases for V and 0 bases for J; bases not matched to a gene: 3. From germline, CDR1 is KGHDR and CDR2 SFDVKD. In this sample, this clonotype turned up many times. One entry per CDR3 protein, called by TCRdb with MiXCR from the 5' RACE reads. The profile shows fewer than 85,000 distinct CDR3 sequences, roughly a sixth of them singletons. This sequence was found in an adult who was a healthcare worker with PCR-confirmed SARS-CoV-2 infection or an uninfected control (not recorded which). This sequence joins TRBV24-1 and TRBJ2-1; 10 bases fit TRBD2. Sequencing was carried out using whole blood. CDR3 bases: TGTGCCACCAGTGTCCCTAGCGGGAGCTCCTACAATGAGCAGTTCTTC. The encoded protein is CATSVPSGSSYNEQFF.